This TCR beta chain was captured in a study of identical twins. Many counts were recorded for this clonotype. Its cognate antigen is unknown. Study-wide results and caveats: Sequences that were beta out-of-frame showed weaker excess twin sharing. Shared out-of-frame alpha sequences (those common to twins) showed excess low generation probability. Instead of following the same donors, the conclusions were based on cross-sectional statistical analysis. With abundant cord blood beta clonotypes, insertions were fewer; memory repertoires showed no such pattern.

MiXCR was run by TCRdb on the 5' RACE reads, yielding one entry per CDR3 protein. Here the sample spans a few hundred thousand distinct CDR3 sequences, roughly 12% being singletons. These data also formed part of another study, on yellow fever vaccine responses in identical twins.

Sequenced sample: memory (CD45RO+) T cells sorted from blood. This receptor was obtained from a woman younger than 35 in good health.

The CDR3 sequence: CAITRGGGEYGYTF. Written as DNA, the CDR3 is TGTGCCATCACTCGGGGAGGGGGCGAATATGGCTACACCTTC. The rearrangement joins TRBV10-3 to TRBJ1-2; 7 bases align to TRBD1. The CDR3 runs 14 residues. From germline, CDR1 is ENHRY and CDR2 SYGVKD. The ends lost 7 bases at V and 5 bases at J; junction bases unmatched: 10.